The 8 T cell receptor beta chains listed next were all sequenced from one sample in a study of T cells in Graves' hyperthyroidism and ophthalmopathy. Amplification of TCR beta CDR3 regions was performed using RNA transcripts as template. A set of HTBI primers served as the primers for a first-round RT-PCR of the TCR CDR3. TCRdb reanalysed the multiplex PCR reads using MiXCR and keeps one entry per CDR3 protein. The table has about 270,000 distinct CDR3 sequences, roughly 15% seen once. Sequencing was done on a sample of blood. The receptors derive from a woman in her forties or fifties with Graves' hyperthyroidism that later progressed to Graves' ophthalmopathy.

This clonotype appeared many times. The rearrangement links TRBV28 to TRBJ1-5, with 9 bases lining up with TRBD1. Germline V CDR1 and CDR2: MDHEN, SYDVKM. The CDR3 runs to 16 residues. The ends lost 6 bases at V and 1 base at J; junction bases unmatched: 7. The CDR3 loop reads CASRHEQGASNQPQHF. The CDR3 coding sequence is TGTGCCAGCAGACATGAACAGGGGGCGAGCAATCAGCCCCAGCATTTT.

Many counts were recorded for this clonotype. The chain has TRBV18 and TRBJ2-4; D is unclear. Trimming removed 6 bases from V and 0 bases from J, with 12 bases in between. The CDR3 is 15 amino acids. Germline assignment: CDR1 KGHSH and CDR2 LQKENI. DNA for the CDR3: TGTGCCAGCTCCGCCGACGGGTTAGCCAAAAACATTCAGTACTTC. Its translation: CASSADGLAKNIQYF.

The V call is TRBV6-1, the J call TRBJ1-1; possible D gene TRBD1, 6 bases. The CDR3 spans 15 residues. Trimming stripped 7 bases from V and 3 bases from J, with 18 bases between. From germline, CDR1 is MNHNS and CDR2 SASEGT. This CDR3 reads CASTLGRGAYTEAFF. CDR3 DNA sequence: TGTGCCAGCACCCTCGGACGGGGGGCATACACTGAAGCTTTCTTT.

This clonotype was counted many times. The J gene is TRBJ2-3, the V gene TRBV11-2, with 7 bases matching TRBD2. V trimming: 6 bases; J trimming: 1 base; junction bases outside the gene matches: 7. Germline loops: CDR1 SGHAT, CDR2 FQNNGV. The CDR3 loop spans 15 amino acids. As DNA, the CDR3 is TGTGCCAGCAGGCTCAGCGGGGTTGGCACAGATACGCAGTATTTT. Translation gives CASRLSGVGTDTQYF.

This clonotype was observed many times. The J gene is TRBJ2-2, the V gene TRBV11-2; D gene uncertain. Trimming removed 6 bases from V and 5 bases from J, with 13 bases in between. Germline lookup yields CDR1 SGHAT and CDR2 FQNNGV. This CDR3 has 14 amino acids. This CDR3 is CASRRPGRTGELFF. For the CDR3, the DNA is TGTGCCAGCAGAAGACCAGGACGTACCGGGGAGCTGTTTTTT.

The V call is TRBV25-1, the J call TRBJ1-6; possible D gene TRBD1, 6 bases. The CDR3 has 13 amino acids. The V and J ends lost 4 bases and 6 bases respectively, with 7 bases between them. Germline-derived CDR1 and CDR2 are MGHDK and SYGVNS. CDR3 loop: CASSGGANSPLHF. CDR3 sequence (DNA): TGTGCCAGCAGTGGGGGGGCTAATTCACCCCTCCACTTT.

This clonotype was observed at least ten times. The chain employs TRBV20-1 and TRBJ2-5; 9 bases are a match to TRBD2. The junction had 8 bases not matched to a gene; V was cut back by 6 bases and J by 0 bases. The CDR3 contains 15 residues. CDR1 is DFQATT, CDR2 SNEGSKA, per germline (reference sequence). The CDR3 region is CSASTSGKYQETQYF. The CDR3 DNA is TGCAGTGCCTCGACTAGCGGAAAGTACCAAGAGACCCAGTACTTC.

In this sample, this clonotype turned up many times. The V call is TRBV5-1, the J call TRBJ2-7, with 8 bases identical to TRBD1. Germline V gene lookup returns CDR1 SGHRS and CDR2 YFSETQ. The CDR3 covers 13 residues. V was pared by 3 bases and J by 6 bases, with 5 bases of the junction left unmatched. As DNA, the CDR3 is TGCGCCAGCAGCTACGACAGGGGCGCCGAGCAGTACTTC. It yields the protein CASSYDRGAEQYF. Drawing the rest from reference TRBV5-1 and TRBJ2-7, the complete variable domain is KAGVTQTPRYLIKTRGQQVTLSCSPISGHRSVSWYQQTPGQGLQFLFEYFSETQRNKGNFPGRFSGRQFSNSRSEMNVSTLELGDSALYLCASSYDRGAEQYFGPGTRLTVT.